The sequence of this T cell receptor (beta chain) was determined in a study of T cells in Graves' hyperthyroidism and ophthalmopathy. Whole-study context: Initial diagnosis, before any treatment, was when peripheral blood was collected.

V was pared by 6 bases and J by 4 bases, with 15 bases between. CDR1 MNHNS and CDR2 SASEGT come from the germline V gene. The CDR3 covers 14 residues. Researchers amplified the TCR beta CDR3 regions from RNA transcripts. First-round RT-PCR of the TCR CDR3 relied on the HTBI primer set. MiXCR was run by TCRdb on the multiplex PCR reads, yielding one entry per CDR3 protein. The sample holds hundreds of thousands of distinct CDR3 sequences, approximately 14% seen once. Before ophthalmopathy appeared, progressors gave blood at initial hyperthyroidism diagnosis. This clonotype was recorded many times. Sequencing input: blood. The chain recombines TRBV6-1 with TRBJ1-1; D is unclear. The sequence came from a woman younger than 45 with Graves' hyperthyroidism that later progressed to Graves' ophthalmopathy. The CDR3 sequence is CASSALGGSTEAFF. CDR3 nucleotide sequence: TGTGCCAGCAGCGCCTTAGGCGGGAGCACTGAAGCTTTCTTT.